These T cell receptor beta chains were read from a single sample in a study of graft-versus-host responses after intestinal transplantation. Only in-frame clones appear in the TCRdb table, and some are missing; sequencing was by immunoSEQ multiplex PCR. The repertoire holds 55,000 to 70,000 clones, with approximately 89% as singletons. The sequencing here drew on PBMCs, taken about 4 months after intestinal transplantation. The receptors shown here come from a human patient who received an intestinal transplant, so some T cells may come from the graft donor. The CDR3 runs from the conserved cysteine through the conserved F or W. Each record gives: V gene, J gene, CDR3 protein.

V gene: TRBV5-1; J gene: TRBJ2-2; CDR3 protein: CASSRRDRDAGELFF
V gene: TRBV7-2; J gene: TRBJ1-1; CDR3 protein: CASSFTGQVTEAFF
V gene: TRBV4-1; J gene: TRBJ1-4; CDR3 protein: CASSQDPGPREKLFF
V gene: TRBV5-1; J gene: TRBJ2-1; CDR3 protein: CASSLIPLLARASYNEQFF
V gene: TRBV6-6; J gene: TRBJ1-6; CDR3 protein: CASSLTGELYNSPLHF
V gene: TRBV6-1; J gene: TRBJ2-3; CDR3 protein: CASSESNDSTDTQYF
V gene: TRBV9; J gene: TRBJ1-4; CDR3 protein: CASSVVQGFSEKLFF
V gene: TRBV15; J gene: TRBJ2-1; CDR3 protein: CATSKPPGQQFF
V gene: TRBV19; J gene: TRBJ1-2; CDR3 protein: CASSMVAGEGYTF
V gene: TRBV2; J gene: TRBJ2-1; CDR3 protein: CASRVLAGGEQFF
V gene: TRBV5-1; J gene: TRBJ2-2; CDR3 protein: CASSLGQNTGELFF
V gene: TRBV7-9; J gene: TRBJ1-5; CDR3 protein: CASKAGNGQPQHF
V gene: TRBV28; J gene: TRBJ2-3; CDR3 protein: CASSFPSSGREAPTDTQYF
V gene: TRBV29-1; J gene: TRBJ2-3; CDR3 protein: CSVAGTGRTDTQYF
V gene: TRBV4-1; J gene: TRBJ2-1; CDR3 protein: CASSAGGRAYEQFF
V gene: TRBV4-1; J gene: TRBJ2-1; CDR3 protein: CASSQYSNEQFF
V gene: TRBV5-5; J gene: TRBJ2-7; CDR3 protein: CASSLDSFYEQYF
V gene: TRBV29-1; J gene: TRBJ1-2; CDR3 protein: CSVRTGSGYGYTF
V gene: TRBV28; J gene: TRBJ1-4; CDR3 protein: CASSLSRDYNEKLFF
V gene: TRBV11-2; J gene: TRBJ2-1; CDR3 protein: CASSSLEGEQFF
V gene: TRBV10-2; J gene: TRBJ1-6; CDR3 protein: CASTGPSLGSPLHF
V gene: TRBV2; J gene: TRBJ2-5; CDR3 protein: CASSDRGETQYF
V gene: TRBV6-6; J gene: TRBJ1-5; CDR3 protein: CASSYLQLQPQHF
V gene: TRBV27; J gene: TRBJ2-7; CDR3 protein: CASSLASGIYQYF
V gene: TRBV28; J gene: TRBJ2-5; CDR3 protein: CASKMGSQETQYF
V gene: TRBV7-6; J gene: TRBJ2-1; CDR3 protein: CASSLIERGPRYNEQFF
V gene: TRBV5-1; J gene: TRBJ2-5; CDR3 protein: CASSRDSTVGETQYF
V gene: TRBV6-6; J gene: TRBJ2-7; CDR3 protein: CASSYSPRDRGVEQYF
V gene: TRBV27; J gene: TRBJ2-1; CDR3 protein: CASSPLQVSSYNEQFF
V gene: TRBV4-1; J gene: TRBJ2-7; CDR3 protein: CASSQDWAGGSSYEQYF
V gene: TRBV6-1; J gene: TRBJ1-4; CDR3 protein: CASSDNQGANEKLFF
V gene: TRBV5-8; J gene: TRBJ1-5; CDR3 protein: CASSPGPLQPQHF